The 15 T cell receptor beta chains reported below all come from one sample, sequenced in a study of spatial heterogeneity in lung cancer. TCRdb used MiXCR to reprocess the 5' RACE reads, holding one entry per CDR3 protein. The sample shows roughly 120,000 distinct CDR3 sequences, 9% to 15% of them seen only once. Time point denoted: blood at routine non-recurrence follow-up after resection. Unsorted whole RNA of tumor, nontumor lung or frozen PBMC was sequenced. This material consisted of PBMCs, taken at follow-up. All receptors come from a male donor with early-stage non-small cell lung cancer.

This clonotype came up many times. This rearrangement joins TRBV10-3 to TRBJ2-5, with 8 bases fitting TRBD1. V shed 8 bases, J shed 3 bases, and the junction held 8 bases outside the gene matches. Germline CDR1 reads ENHRY; CDR2 reads SYGVKD. There are 14 residues in the CDR3. CDR3 sequence: CAIATSGGKETQYF. The CDR3 coding sequence is TGTGCCATCGCTACCTCAGGGGGCAAAGAGACCCAGTACTTC.

This clonotype was picked up a small number of times. This rearrangement joins TRBV18 to TRBJ1-5; 10 positions agree with TRBD1. Trimming at V came to 1 base and at J to 6 bases, leaving 6 bases not matched to a gene. There are 16 residues in the CDR3. In germline, CDR1 is KGHSH, CDR2 LQKENI. The CDR3, as DNA: TGTGCCAGCTCACCACTGGCGGGACAGGGGACTCAGCCCCAGCATTTT. Amino acid sequence: CASSPLAGQGTQPQHF.

V gene TRBV19 combines with J gene TRBJ2-5; TRBD1 matches at 11 bases. V shed 11 bases and J 2 bases; nucleotides not matched to a gene: 13. Germline CDR1 reads LNHDA; CDR2 reads SQIVND (reference sequence). This CDR3 is built from 16 residues. The CDR3 here is CAASGQGAWGQETQYF. CDR3 coding DNA: TGTGCCGCCTCCGGACAGGGGGCCTGGGGACAAGAGACCCAGTACTTC.

The sample holds a few counts of this clonotype. This sequence joins TRBV6-5 and TRBJ2-7; TRBD1 aligns across 8 bases. The V gene's germline CDR1 is MNHEY and CDR2 SVGAGI. V lost 0 bases to trimming and J lost 6 bases; unmatched junction nucleotides: 7. CDR3 length: 15 amino acids. The CDR3 DNA reads as TGTGCCAGCAGTTACTCGATGCAGGGGGCGGCCGAGCAGTACTTC. Its protein is CASSYSMQGAAEQYF.

This clonotype has just a few counts. The chain uses TRBV5-1 and TRBJ2-1; D remains unclear. Germline V gene data show CDR1 as SGHRS and CDR2 as YFSETQ. This CDR3 comprises 14 residues. V dropped 0 bases and J dropped 3 bases, with 7 bases sitting between them. The DNA for the CDR3 is TGCGCCAGCAGCTTGGCCTTTGACTACAATGAGCAGTTCTTC. Its protein is CASSLAFDYNEQFF.

V usage is TRBV12-3 or TRBV12-4 and J usage is TRBJ2-3; D call uncertain. CDR3 size: 13 residues. The V end lost 6 bases, the J end lost 4 bases, and 11 bases lay between the germline ends. The CDR3 reads CASRRGTPDTQYF. CDR3 coding DNA: TGTGCCAGCAGACGAGGTACCCCAGATACGCAGTATTTT.

This clonotype was recorded a few times. The rearrangement uses TRBV5-1 and TRBJ2-3, with 8 bases lining up with TRBD1. V was clipped by 7 bases and J by 1 base; unmatched bases: 14. The CDR3 is 17 amino acids. Germline CDR1 reads SGHRS; CDR2 reads YFSETQ. The CDR3 sequence is CASRTGIGLKGTDTQYF. The CDR3 bases are TGCGCCAGCCGGACAGGGATCGGGCTAAAGGGCACAGATACGCAGTATTTT.

Many counts were recorded for this clonotype. V and J are TRBV15 and TRBJ2-1; no clear D gene. This CDR3 spans 13 amino acids. The germline CDR1 and CDR2 sequences are LNHNV and YYDKDF (reference sequence). V was cut by 0 bases and J by 7 bases, with 7 bases left in between. CDR3 nucleotide sequence: TGTGCCACCAGCAGAGATGTGGAAAATGAGCAGTTCTTC. Translated: CATSRDVENEQFF.

This clonotype was observed at least ten times. This sequence joins TRBV5-6 and TRBJ1-6; D remains ambiguous. Germline values: CDR1 SGHDT, CDR2 YYEEEE. The CDR3 covers 14 residues. Deletions cut 3 bases from V and 9 bases from J, with 13 bases between. The CDR3, as DNA: TGTGCCAGCAGCTACGGAGGCGCGGGTTCACCCCTCCACTTT. Translating it yields CASSYGGAGSPLHF.

This clonotype was seen a handful of times. V is TRBV4-1 and J is TRBJ2-5; unclear D gene. The V and J ends lost 1 base and 7 bases respectively, with 16 bases between them. The germline gives CDR1 MGHRA, CDR2 YSYEKL. This CDR3 region has 15 residues. As DNA, the CDR3 is TGCGCCAGCAGCCAAGTGGGCAGTACCTTGGGGACCCAGTACTTC. It specifies CASSQVGSTLGTQYF.

Ten or more counts support this clonotype. The chain employs TRBV9 and TRBJ1-2; D ambiguous. This CDR3 is 13 amino acids long. Trimming took off 4 bases at V and 4 bases at J, with 11 bases between the two ends. Germline V gene lookup returns CDR1 SGDLS and CDR2 YYNGEE. The CDR3 coding sequence is TGTGCCAGCAGCCTCATCCTGGGCTATGGCTACACCTTC. Amino acid sequence: CASSLILGYGYTF.

This clonotype was counted between two and nine times. The V gene is TRBV20-1, the J gene TRBJ2-4, with 7 positions matching TRBD2. CDR1 DFQATT and CDR2 SNEGSKA come from the germline V gene (reference sequence). The CDR3 runs to 16 residues. J lost 5 bases, V lost 3 bases, and 13 bases had no gene match. The DNA for the CDR3 is TGCAGTGCTAGTGGGGGGGACGGACCGAATCAAAACATTCAGTACTTC. Its protein product is CSASGGDGPNQNIQYF.

This clonotype has just a few counts. The rearrangement joins TRBV28 to TRBJ2-3; 8 positions match TRBD2. This CDR3 is 17 amino acids long. J was trimmed by 2 bases and V by 5 bases; bases with no gene match: 12. Germline CDR1 is MDHEN and CDR2 is SYDVKM. CDR3 in amino acids: CASSPPSGGGFTDTQYF. Written as DNA, the CDR3 is TGTGCCAGCAGTCCGCCCTCGGGCGGGGGGTTCACAGATACGCAGTATTTT.

The V and J genes are TRBV28 and TRBJ1-1; tentative D call: TRBD1 (6 bases). Germline V gene data show CDR1 as MDHEN and CDR2 as SYDVKM. The germline V and J ends were trimmed by 9 bases and 5 bases, with 10 bases remaining between them. This CDR3 is built from 11 residues. The CDR3 region has the DNA TGTGCCAGTTCAGGGGTGACTGAAGCTTTCTTT. Protein product: CASSGVTEAFF.

This clonotype occurred many times. The J gene is TRBJ1-1, the V gene TRBV5-1, with a possible D match to TRBD1 (5 bases). Germline V gene lookup returns CDR1 SGHRS and CDR2 YFSETQ. The CDR3 consists of 13 residues. Trimming removed 4 bases at V and 5 bases at J, with 12 bases between. The CDR3 region has the DNA TGCGCCAGCAGCCCCCGGGACCAAACTGAAGCTTTCTTT. This encodes CASSPRDQTEAFF.